This is a list of T cell receptor beta chains from one sample in a study of cytomegalovirus exposure and HLA in healthy donors. Method: immunoSEQ multiplex PCR; TCRdb's copy keeps in-frame clones and lacks some. The table lists fewer than 300,000 clones, under 90% of them singletons. Sequencing was performed on PBMCs. Receptor source: a girl between 2 and 10 years old in good health and CMV-seronegative. The CDR3 runs from the conserved cysteine through the conserved F or W. The order of the fields is D gene, clone size, CDR3 length, J gene, V gene, CDR3 DNA, CDR3 protein. The D gene is left open where the match is weak. Expanded clones are given a class, and other clones once, few, many or no size at all.

>NA|NA|16|TRBJ2-6|TRBV28
TGTGCCAGCAGTTTAAAAAGCTTCTCTGGGGCCAACGTCCTGACTTTC
CASSLKSFSGANVLTF
>TRBD1|NA|12|TRBJ2-7|TRBV29-1
TGCAGCGGCTGGGACAGTGGCAACGAGCAGTACTTC
CSGWDSGNEQYF
>NA|NA|15|TRBJ1-6|TRBV7-9
TGTGCCAGCAGCTTAGCCGGGACCTATAATTCACCCCTCCACTTT
CASSLAGTYNSPLHF
>NA|NA|11|TRBJ2-1|TRBV7-3
TGTGCCAGCAGCCTCGGACAGGAGCAGTTCTTC
CASSLGQEQFF
>TRBD2|NA|14|TRBJ2-7|TRBV29-1
TGCAGCGTACGCCCGAGACTAGCGTTCGACGAGCAGTACTTC
CSVRPRLAFDEQYF
>TRBD1|NA|19|TRBJ1-1|TRBV18
TGTGCCAGCTCCGCCGGAGATGGGACAGGGAGGTCCCTGGGCACTGAAGCTTTCTTT
CASSAGDGTGRSLGTEAFF
>NA|NA|12|TRBJ2-5|TRBV2
TGTGCCAGCAGTGATTTCGGAGAGACCCAGTACTTC
CASSDFGETQYF
>TRBD1|NA|16|TRBJ1-2|TRBV4-2
TGTGCCAGCAGCCACCCCCAGGCACAGGGGGCGTGTGGCTACACCTTC
CASSHPQAQGACGYTF
>NA|few|14|TRBJ2-3|TRBV18
TGTGCCACTTCAAGGTCTCAGGTCTCAGATACGCAGTATTTT
CATSRSQVSDTQYF
>NA|NA|14|TRBJ2-5|TRBV18
TGTGCCAGCTCACCACCGGGACTGGGGGAGACCCAGTACTTC
CASSPPGLGETQYF
>NA|once|13|TRBJ2-5|TRBV6-5
TGTGCCAGCAGTTATGGACTCGGTGAGACCCAGTACTTC
CASSYGLGETQYF
>TRBD2|NA|18|TRBJ2-5|TRBV28
TGTGCCAGCAGTTCCCGTTGGTTGGAGCGGGGGGACCAAGAGACCCAGTACTTC
CASSSRWLERGDQETQYF
>NA|NA|16|TRBJ1-6|TRBV9
TGTGCCAGCAGCGTCGACCCTTTAGGGGCTAATTCACCCCTCCACTTT
CASSVDPLGANSPLHF
>TRBD2|NA|14|TRBJ2-2|TRBV28
TGTGCCAGCTCGTGGCTAGCGGGAACCGGGGAGCTGTTTTTT
CASSWLAGTGELFF
>TRBD2|NA|17|TRBJ2-2|TRBV4-2
TGTGCCAGCAGTCTCACTAGCGGGGGGGCGGACACCGGGGAGCTGTTTTTT
CASSLTSGGADTGELFF
>TRBD2|NA|15|TRBJ2-5|TRBV2
TGTGCCAGCAGTGGGCGGGAGGGCCGGGGGGAGACCCAGTACTTC
CASSGREGRGETQYF
>TRBD1|NA|11|TRBJ1-2|TRBV30
TGTGCCTGCGACAGGGAGACTGGCTACACCTTC
CACDRETGYTF
>TRBD1|NA|14|TRBJ1-1|TRBV28
TGTGCCAGCAGGACGACAGGGCTGAACACTGAAGCTTTCTTT
CASRTTGLNTEAFF
>TRBD2|NA|13|TRBJ2-1|TRBV14
TGTGCCAGCAGCCCAATAACTAGCGCTGAGCAGTTCTTC
CASSPITSAEQFF
>TRBD2|NA|16|TRBJ2-1|TRBV12-5
TGTGCTAGTGGTTTGGAGCGGGGGGGCCTATACAATGAGCAGTTCTTC
CASGLERGGLYNEQFF
>NA|NA|15|TRBJ2-7|TRBV28
TGTGCCAGCAGTTCCCCCCCGGGACAAATCTACGAGCAGTACTTC
CASSSPPGQIYEQYF
>NA|NA|14|TRBJ2-7|TRBV29-1
TGCAGCGTAGCTTTTAGCGGTTTCTCCTACGAGCAGTACTTC
CSVAFSGFSYEQYF
>TRBD1|NA|17|TRBJ1-2|TRBV28
TGTGCCAGCAGTTTATGGACAGGGGATTGGGCTAACTATGGCTACACCTTC
CASSLWTGDWANYGYTF
>NA|once|14|TRBJ2-7|TRBV27
TGTGCCAGCAGTTTACGAGGGGGCGGGGTCGGGCAGTACTTC
CASSLRGGGVGQYF
>TRBD2|few|15|TRBJ2-1|TRBV11-2
TGTGCCAGCAGCCTAGGACTAGCGGTATACAATGAGCAGTTCTTC
CASSLGLAVYNEQFF
>NA|NA|15|TRBJ2-1|TRBV13
TGTGCCAGCAGCTCCCGGGACTCAGACTACAATGAGCAGTTCTTC
CASSSRDSDYNEQFF
>NA|NA|14|TRBJ2-5|TRBV6-5
TGTGCCAGCAGTTACTTTTCCTTCCAAGAGACCCAGTACTTC
CASSYFSFQETQYF
>TRBD2|NA|17|TRBJ2-1|TRBV19
TGTGCCAGTAGTACCTACCCACTAGCGGAGGAATACAATGAGCAGTTCTTC
CASSTYPLAEEYNEQFF
>TRBD2|NA|16|TRBJ2-3|TRBV9
TGTGCCAGCAGCGTAGGGACTAGCGGGGCCACAGATACGCAGTATTTT
CASSVGTSGATDTQYF
>NA|NA|16|TRBJ2-2|TRBV5-1
TGCGCCAGCAGCTTGTTAACGGGAGCAAACACCGGGGAGCTGTTTTTT
CASSLLTGANTGELFF
>NA|NA|13|TRBJ1-6|TRBV2
TGTGCCAGCAGCTGGGGCTTTGATTCACCCCTCCACTTT
CASSWGFDSPLHF
>TRBD1|NA|14|TRBJ2-7|TRBV6-5
TGTGCCAGCAGAACTACAGGGGTTCCCTACGAGCAGTACTTC
CASRTTGVPYEQYF
>NA|NA|18|TRBJ2-1|TRBV5-1
TGCGCCAGCAGCTTAGGCGGCAGGGGGGCTTACTACTACAATGAGCAGTTCTTC
CASSLGGRGAYYYNEQFF
>TRBD2|once|15|TRBJ2-5|TRBV13
TGTGCCAGCGGAGGGGGCGGGGGGGTCCAAGAGACCCAGTACTTC
CASGGGGGVQETQYF
>TRBD2|NA|16|TRBJ2-2|TRBV4-2
TGTGCCAGCAGCCAAGCCAGGACTAGCCGCACCGGGGAGCTGTTTTTT
CASSQARTSRTGELFF
>TRBD2|NA|18|TRBJ2-3|TRBV7-8
TGTGCCAGCAGCTTTATGCTAGCGGGAGGCCTTAGCACAGATACGCAGTATTTT
CASSFMLAGGLSTDTQYF
>TRBD1|NA|14|TRBJ2-3|TRBV7-3
TGTGCCAGCAGTTCCGTGAGGGGGGACAGGACGCAGTATTTT
CASSSVRGDRTQYF
>TRBD1|NA|14|TRBJ1-2|TRBV14
TGTGCCAAACCGGGACAGGGGGGGGACTATGGCTACACCTTC
CAKPGQGGDYGYTF
>NA|NA|15|TRBJ2-1|TRBV6-5
TGTGCCAGCAGTTATATGTCAGCGGCCTACAATGAGCAGTTCTTC
CASSYMSAAYNEQFF
>TRBD2|NA|16|TRBJ2-3|TRBV27
TGTGCCAGCAGTTTGGGGACTAGCGGGGGCCCAGATACGCAGTATTTT
CASSLGTSGGPDTQYF
>NA|NA|12|TRBJ2-7|TRBV7-9
TGTTCCAGCAGCTTAGCTTACTACGAGCAGTACTTC
CSSSLAYYEQYF
>TRBD1|NA|13|TRBJ1-6|TRBV7-3
TGTGCCAGCAGCGGGGACAGCGATTCACCCCTCCACTTT
CASSGDSDSPLHF
>NA|NA|11|TRBJ1-4|TRBV6-6
TGTGTCAGTCGGGTGACTGAAAAACTGTTTTTT
CVSRVTEKLFF
>TRBD1|NA|16|TRBJ2-7|TRBV10-3
TGTGCCATCACCTCGACGGGACAGTCCGGAGGCTACGAGCAGTACTTC
CAITSTGQSGGYEQYF
>NA|NA|16|TRBJ1-5|TRBV4-1
TGCGCCAGCAGCCAAGATGGAGACGGTGTGAGATGGCCCCAGCATTTT
CASSQDGDGVRWPQHF
>TRBD2|NA|22|TRBJ2-1|TRBV28
TGTGCCAGCAGTGCCCTATTACCGGGACTAGCGGGAGGTACTGACTTTACATATGAGCAGTTCTTC
CASSALLPGLAGGTDFTYEQFF
>TRBD2|NA|13|TRBJ2-1|TRBV19
TGTGCCAGTAAACCTAGCGGCCTCCCCGAGCAGTTCTTC
CASKPSGLPEQFF
>NA|NA|13|TRBJ1-2|TRBV7-3
TGTGCCAGCAGCTTAACGTCCGGCTATGGCTACACCTTC
CASSLTSGYGYTF
>NA|NA|11|TRBJ2-1|TRBV19
TGTGCCAGTAGGTATCTCAATGAGCAGTTCTTC
CASRYLNEQFF
>NA|NA|12|TRBJ2-7|TRBV2
TGTGCCAGCAGTTTCAGCTCCTACGAGCAGTACTTC
CASSFSSYEQYF
>NA|once|16|TRBJ2-2|TRBV5-1
TGCGCCAGCAGCTTGGCGTGGGGCGCTGAGACCGGGGAGCTGTTTTTT
CASSLAWGAETGELFF
>TRBD1|few|16|TRBJ1-5|TRBV28
TGTGCCAGCAGTTTATCCGGACAGGGTGGAAATCAGCCCCAGCATTTT
CASSLSGQGGNQPQHF
>TRBD1|NA|14|TRBJ1-2|TRBV9
TGTGCCAGCAGCCGAGACAGGGCGCCGTACGGCTACACCTTC
CASSRDRAPYGYTF
>NA|NA|14|TRBJ2-7|TRBV7-6
TGTGCCAGCAGCCGGACTGGACTCTCCTACGAGCAGTACTTC
CASSRTGLSYEQYF
>NA|NA|13|TRBJ2-7|TRBV9
TGTGCCAGCAGCGTAGATATAGCCTACGAGCAGTACTTC
CASSVDIAYEQYF